This T cell receptor beta chain emerged from a study of blood T cells in healthy people across ages. This clonotype was counted a few times. Its cognate antigen is unknown. Every donor provided roughly 9.1 milliliters of peripheral blood. Using a J-beta primer mix together with a sample-barcoded 5' primer, a second PCR was run for roughly 7 to 11 cycles. TCRdb used MiXCR to reprocess the 5' RACE reads, holding one entry per CDR3 protein. The table records approximately 900,000 distinct CDR3 sequences, under 50% of them present only once. Study-wide points: A strong correlation was found between TCR beta diversity and the percentage of naive T cells. Older age went with lower TCR beta diversity per million T cells, in a roughly linear way. In the absence of known donor CMV status, changes in expanded clonotypes were possibly confounded.

The V end was cut by 1 base, the J end by 10 bases, with 14 bases between. Looked up from germline, CDR1 is SGHTA and CDR2 is FQGNSA. The CDR3 is made up of 14 amino acids. The sequence was collected from a man aged 25-40 years in good health. This chain links TRBV7-2 with TRBJ2-1; D may be TRBD1 or TRBD2 (6 bases each). The sample was blood. Here the CDR3 reads CASSLEGGTREQFF. The CDR3 DNA reads TGTGCCAGCAGCTTAGAGGGGGGAACCAGGGAGCAGTTCTTC.